This T cell receptor beta chain derives from a study of blood T cell repertoires in COVID-19. About the research overall: Researchers got acute and convalescent COVID-19 samples from the United States, Italy and Spain. Nucleic acid was either cDNA or gDNA, and it came from T cells, B-cell-depleted T cells, or PBMCs.

The V end lost 6 bases, the J end lost 2 bases, and 16 bases lay between the germline ends. The germline V gene encodes CDR1 LGHDT and CDR2 YNNKEL (reference sequence). The CDR3 extends over 15 amino acids. Original processing methods: Estimated nucleated cell counts came from reference gene primer amplification. Method: immunoSEQ multiplex PCR; TCRdb's copy keeps in-frame clones and lacks some. For V, J and clone size, that table is used; D and trimming come from the DNA. The table shows 130,000 to 150,000 clones, with approximately 88% occurring only once. The receptor's source is a woman aged 45 to 65 with acute or convalescent COVID-19. The chain joins TRBV3-1 (or the pseudogene TRBV3-2) to TRBJ1-2; possible D gene TRBD1, 5 bases. Sequencing used peripheral blood. CDR3 loop: CASSQTGGRNYGYTF. DNA of the CDR3: TGTGCCAGCAGTCAGACCGGGGGGAGAAACTATGGCTACACCTTC.